The next 16 T cell receptor beta chains were all read from a single sample in a study of glioma-infiltrating T cells. Amplification of TCR alpha and beta CDR3 regions from RNA used iRepertoire nested multiplex PCR. TCRdb ran MiXCR on the multiplex PCR reads and lists one entry per CDR3 protein. The sample consists of 300,000 to 450,000 distinct CDR3 sequences, around 38% of them appearing once. The source material was glioma tissue, nonneoplastic brain tissue, or PBMCs (not recorded which). These receptors all stem from a human donor with low-grade glioma or glioblastoma, undergoing nonglioma brain surgery, or in good health (not recorded which).

With regard to this clonotype: Sequence at one end of the junction differs from germline and may be a read error. V usage is TRBV20-1 and J usage is TRBJ1-6, with TRBD1 matching 10 bases. This CDR3 region has 15 residues. Germline CDR1 DFQATT, CDR2 SNEGSKA (reference sequence). The CDR3 spells CSARTTGTGDSHLHF. DNA for the CDR3: TGCAGTGCTAGAACCACCGGGACAGGGGATTCACACCTCCACTTT.

This clonotype was seen ten or more times. The CDR3 DNA reads TGCAGTGTTATGGGGGAGGCAGGTGCACAAGAGACCCAGTACTTC. Translated: CSVMGEAGAQETQYF. The V call is TRBV20-1, the J call TRBJ2-5; a possible D gene is TRBD2 (6 bases). V lost 7 bases, J lost 2 bases, and 20 bases lay in between. This CDR3 region has 15 residues. Germline CDR1 reads DFQATT; CDR2 reads SNEGSKA (reference sequence).

This clonotype was recorded many times. The genes are TRBV6-2 or TRBV6-3 and TRBJ2-2; D remains unclear. The germline V gene encodes CDR1 MNHEY and CDR2 SVGEGT. The V gene lost 6 bases and the J gene lost 3 bases, with 11 bases spanning the gap. The CDR3 length is 14 residues. The CDR3 DNA sequence: TGTGCCAGCAGCTGGAACAGATACACCGGGGAGCTGTTTTTT. This translates into CASSWNRYTGELFF.

This sequence joins TRBV2 and TRBJ2-5; D is perhaps TRBD1 (5 bases). Germline V gives CDR1 SNHLY, CDR2 FYNNEI. Trimming cost V 1 base and J 1 base, with 7 bases left between them. This CDR3 comprises 14 residues. CDR3 sequence (DNA): TGTGCCAGCAGTGAAGTCAGGGTCCAAGAGACCCAGTACTTC. Translated: CASSEVRVQETQYF.

About this clonotype: Being one base from a much bigger clone, this may be a read error. This chain joins TRBV6-1 and TRBJ2-3; 13 positions agree with TRBD2. Per the germline V gene, CDR1 is MNHNS and CDR2 is SASEGT. CDR3 length: 17 amino acids. The CDR3 spells CGSRTTGTSGVRDTQYF. DNA of the CDR3: TGTGGCAGCAGAACTACCGGGACTAGCGGGGTTCGGGATACGCAGTATTTT.

This clonotype occurred many times. This chain joins TRBV6-2 or TRBV6-3 and TRBJ2-5; D ambiguous. The CDR3 contains 15 residues. Deletions cut 4 bases from V and 0 bases from J, with 12 bases between. Germline V gene lookup returns CDR1 MNHEY and CDR2 SVGEGT. As DNA, the CDR3 is TGTGCCAGCAGTTCCCGATCTAGATACCAAGAGACCCAGTACTTC. This sequence encodes CASSSRSRYQETQYF.

Points on this clonotype: Mismatch with germline at one junction end may stem from a read error. This sequence joins TRBV11-2 and TRBJ1-1, with D perhaps matching TRBD1 (5 bases). The CDR3 runs 19 residues. The germline gives CDR1 SGHAT, CDR2 FQNNGV. Here the CDR3 reads CASSPRSAGGIFLDTEAFF. In nucleotides, the CDR3 is TGCGCCAGCAGCCCGAGATCCGCCGGGGGAATTTTTTTGGACACTGAAGCTTTCTTT.

A few counts support this clonotype. V gene TRBV24-1 combines with J gene TRBJ1-1; D is unclear. Trimming cost V 4 bases and J 0 bases, with 8 bases left between them. CDR3 length equals 14 residues. Germline CDR1 reads KGHDR; CDR2 reads SFDVKD. The CDR3 reads CATSDGSLNTEAFF. CDR3 bases: TGTGCCACCAGTGACGGCAGCTTGAACACTGAAGCTTTCTTT.

By share, this clonotype counts as medium-sized. This chain links TRBV15 with TRBJ1-2; perhaps TRBD1 as D (5 bases). Trimming took 4 bases from V and 4 from J, leaving 13 bases between them. The CDR3 contains 14 residues. In germline, CDR1 is LNHNV, CDR2 YYDKDF (reference sequence). The CDR3 DNA is TGTGCCACCAGCACTACACAGGCCTCCTATGGCTACACCTTC. Translation: CATSTTQASYGYTF.

This clonotype was counted a few times. The chain has TRBV4-3 and TRBJ2-2; D is unclear. Trimming removed 0 bases at V and 1 base at J, with 6 bases between. The CDR3 is 15 amino acids. Per germline, CDR1 LGHNA and CDR2 YSLEER. The DNA for the CDR3 is TGCGCCAGCAGCCAAGATGGGCTGAACACCGGGGAGCTGTTTTTT. Translation: CASSQDGLNTGELFF.

A remark on this clonotype: A read error may explain this, as a much larger clone is one base away. This sequence joins TRBV28 and TRBJ1-1; D might be TRBD1 (5 bases). The CDR3 is 16 residues long. The germline gives CDR1 MDHEN, CDR2 SYDVKM. V lost 7 bases and J lost 3, with 21 bases in between. As DNA, the CDR3 is TGTGCCAGCAAATCCCTCCGGTCGGGGCGAGACACTGAAGCTTTCTTT. It yields the protein CASKSLRSGRDTEAFF.

Notes on this clonotype: The junction and the germline gene differ at one end; a read error may be behind it. The chain carries TRBV28 and TRBJ1-4, with 12 bases fitting TRBD1. The length of the CDR3 is 15 residues. Germline V gene sequence: CDR1 MDHEN, CDR2 SYDVKM. In DNA, the CDR3 is TGTGCCAGCTCCATGGGACAGGGGGCTAAGGAAAAACTGTTTTTT. This gives the protein CASSMGQGAKEKLFF.

The chain uses TRBV7-2 and TRBJ2-3; D may be TRBD1 or TRBD2 (5 bases each). Germline CDR1 reads SGHTA; CDR2 reads FQGNSA. There are 15 residues in the CDR3. Trimming stripped 0 bases from V and 0 bases from J, with 7 bases between. The CDR3 here is CASSLAWDSTDTQYF. The CDR3 DNA reads TGTGCCAGCAGCTTAGCCTGGGACAGCACAGATACGCAGTATTTT.

This clonotype appeared once. Possible read error: a much larger clone is one base away. In this CDR3 the conserved last residue, phenylalanine or tryptophan, is missing, so a read error is likely. J is TRBJ2-3 and V is TRBV20-1, with D tentatively TRBD1 (7 bases). The CDR3 extends over 19 amino acids. The germline V gene has CDR1 DFQATT and CDR2 SNEGSKA (reference sequence). V shed 6 bases and J shed 3 bases, with 31 bases lying between them. The CDR3 coding sequence is TGCAGTGCGGACAGACTAGTAACAACAGGGGAGAGTTGGACAGATACGCAGTATCTT. Its protein product is CSADRLVTTGESWTDTQYL.

CDR3 sequence reads: CSASGTDTQYF. DNA of the CDR3: TGCAGTGCTTCAGGGACTGATACGCAGTATTTT. J is TRBJ2-3 and V is TRBV20-1; D possibly corresponds to TRBD2 (6 bases). This CDR3 is 11 amino acids long. Trimming stripped 5 bases from V and 6 bases from J, with 9 bases between. Germline V gene sequence: CDR1 DFQATT, CDR2 SNEGSKA (reference sequence).

The chain carries TRBV12-3 or TRBV12-4 and TRBJ2-1; no clear D. The CDR3 sequence is 12 residues long. The V end lost 6 bases, the J end lost 10 bases, and 13 bases lay between the germline ends. CDR3 DNA: TGTGCCAGCAGCCCCACCCGTGGGGAGCAGTTCTTC. Translation gives CASSPTRGEQFF.